The 5 T cell receptor beta chains given below trace back to one sample, sequenced in a study of cytomegalovirus exposure and HLA in healthy donors. The PCR was carried out with 60 Vbeta primers and 13 Jbeta primers. Produced via immunoSEQ multiplex PCR; TCRdb's table is partial and in-frame only. The table shows around 40,000 clones, with 87% occurring only once. Sample: PBMCs. These receptors were taken from a woman in her thirties or forties in good health and CMV-seropositive.

The sample holds a few counts of this clone. V is TRBV5-1 and J is TRBJ2-1; D not certain. Trimming cost V 4 bases and J 9 bases, with 11 bases left between them. The CDR3 is 12 amino acids. Germline loops: CDR1 SGHRS, CDR2 YFSETQ. The CDR3 reads CASSPPPGEQFF. The DNA for the CDR3 is TGCGCCAGCAGCCCGCCCCCAGGTGAGCAGTTCTTC.

CDR3 sequence reads: CASSTDRGRWNEQFF. The CDR3 DNA follows: TGTGCCAGTAGTACTGACAGGGGACGGTGGAATGAGCAGTTCTTC. V usage is TRBV19 and J usage is TRBJ2-1, with TRBD1 matching over 8 bases. The junction had 9 bases not matched to a gene; V was cut back by 4 bases and J by 7 bases. The CDR3 loop spans 15 amino acids. Germline V gives CDR1 LNHDA, CDR2 SQIVND (reference sequence).

The genes are TRBV6-1 and TRBJ1-2, with TRBD1 identical over 7 bases. Germline CDR1 and CDR2: MNHNS and SASEGT. This CDR3 is built from 14 residues. J gave up 2 bases and V 6 bases, and 6 bases lay outside the gene matches. CDR3 bases: TGTGCCAGCAGGGACACAGGGGTCAACTATGGCTACACCTTC. Its translation is CASRDTGVNYGYTF.

This clone occurred a few times. The rearrangement uses TRBV6-5 and TRBJ1-3; D call uncertain. The CDR3 sequence is 14 residues long. CDR1 is MNHEY, CDR2 SVGAGI, per germline. V was trimmed by 6 bases and J by 1 base, leaving 10 bases between them. CDR3 DNA sequence: TGTGCCAGCAGGAGCGGGATATCTGGAAACACCATATATTTT. It specifies CASRSGISGNTIYF.

This chain links TRBV28 with TRBJ2-1; D might be TRBD2 (6 bases). Per germline, CDR1 MDHEN and CDR2 SYDVKM. The V and J ends lost 1 base and 12 bases respectively, with 10 bases between them. The CDR3 loop spans 12 amino acids. CDR3 sequence: CASSLLAGRQFF. CDR3 coding DNA: TGTGCCAGCAGTTTATTGGCGGGACGGCAGTTCTTC.